The clone carrying this TCR beta chain was seen a handful of times. Time point noted: newly diagnosed GD, antithyroid drugs for less than 3 months. RNA from PBMCs was the source of the TCR library. Investigators report Graves' disease was diagnosed under American Thyroid Association guidelines. Staff took about 9.8 milliliters of peripheral blood and put it into EDTA tubes. Combining iRepertoire HTBI primers with Arm-PCR of CDR3 regions, the authors built TCR beta libraries. TCRdb independently ran MiXCR on the multiplex PCR reads; one entry per CDR3 protein. The table lists 360,000 or so distinct CDR3 sequences, around 16% of them singletons. The sample belongs to a study of regulatory T cells in long-lasting Graves disease. The V gene's germline CDR1 is LNHDA and CDR2 SQIVND (reference sequence). Trimming stripped 2 bases from V and 0 bases from J, with 16 bases between. There are 17 residues in the CDR3.

These data are also associated with another study on T cells in Graves' hyperthyroidism and ophthalmopathy. That study adds: TCR CDR3 regions were first amplified by RT-PCR with HTBI primers. Ophthalmopathy was identified by the model a median roughly six months ahead of onset.

This clonotype was obtained from a woman in her late teens or twenties with Graves disease. This specimen was peripheral blood mononuclear cells (PBMCs), taken at new diagnosis, from a patient treated with antithyroid drugs. The genes are TRBV19 and TRBJ1-2; D remains ambiguous. This CDR3 reads CASSIRNSARANYGYTF. CDR3 DNA sequence: TGTGCCAGTAGTATACGAAACAGCGCCCGCGCTAACTATGGCTACACCTTC.